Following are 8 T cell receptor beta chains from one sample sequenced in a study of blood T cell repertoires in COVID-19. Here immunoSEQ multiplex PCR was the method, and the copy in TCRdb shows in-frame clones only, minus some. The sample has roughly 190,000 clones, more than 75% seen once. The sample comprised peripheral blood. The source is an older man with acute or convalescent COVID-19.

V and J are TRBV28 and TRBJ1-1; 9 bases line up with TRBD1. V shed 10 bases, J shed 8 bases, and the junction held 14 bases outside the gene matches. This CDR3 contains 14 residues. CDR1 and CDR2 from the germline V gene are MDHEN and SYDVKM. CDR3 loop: CATAPGQGASEAFF. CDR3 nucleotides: TGTGCCACCGCGCCGGGACAGGGCGCTTCGGAAGCTTTCTTT.

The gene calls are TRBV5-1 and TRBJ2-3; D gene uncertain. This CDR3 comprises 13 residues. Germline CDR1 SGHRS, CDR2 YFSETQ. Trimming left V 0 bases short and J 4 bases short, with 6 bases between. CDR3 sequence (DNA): TGCGCCAGCAGCTTGGAACTTTCAGATACGCAGTATTTT. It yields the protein CASSLELSDTQYF.

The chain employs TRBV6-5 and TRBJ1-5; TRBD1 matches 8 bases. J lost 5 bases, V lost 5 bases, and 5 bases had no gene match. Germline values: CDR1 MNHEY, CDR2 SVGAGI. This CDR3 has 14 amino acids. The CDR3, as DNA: TGTGCCAGCAGTACCGACAGGGGCCATCAGCCCCAGCATTTT. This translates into CASSTDRGHQPQHF.

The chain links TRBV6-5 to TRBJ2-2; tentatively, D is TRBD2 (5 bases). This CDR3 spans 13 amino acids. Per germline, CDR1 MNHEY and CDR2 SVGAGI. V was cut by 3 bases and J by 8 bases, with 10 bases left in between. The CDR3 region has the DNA TGTGCCAGCAGTTATGGGTCGGGGGGGGAGCTGTTTTTT. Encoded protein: CASSYGSGGELFF.

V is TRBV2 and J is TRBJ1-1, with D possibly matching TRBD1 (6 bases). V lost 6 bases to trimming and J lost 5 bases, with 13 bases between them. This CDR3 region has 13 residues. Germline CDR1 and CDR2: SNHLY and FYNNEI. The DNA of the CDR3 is TGTGCCAGCAGAGATACAGGGCGGACTGAAGCTTTCTTT. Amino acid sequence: CASRDTGRTEAFF.

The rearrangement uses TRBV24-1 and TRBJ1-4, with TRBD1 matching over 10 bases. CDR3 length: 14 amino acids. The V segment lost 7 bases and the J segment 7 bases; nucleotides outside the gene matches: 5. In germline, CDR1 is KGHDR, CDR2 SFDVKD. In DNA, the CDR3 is TGTGCCACCAGCCCGGGACAGGGGCTTGAAAAACTGTTTTTT. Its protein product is CATSPGQGLEKLFF.

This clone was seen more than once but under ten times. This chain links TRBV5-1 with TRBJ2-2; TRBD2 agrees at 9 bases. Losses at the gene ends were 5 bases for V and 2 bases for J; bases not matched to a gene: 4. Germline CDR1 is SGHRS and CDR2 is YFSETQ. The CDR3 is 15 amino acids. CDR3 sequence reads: CASRIAGVNTGELFF. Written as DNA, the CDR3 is TGCGCCAGCAGAATAGCGGGAGTTAACACCGGGGAGCTGTTTTTT.

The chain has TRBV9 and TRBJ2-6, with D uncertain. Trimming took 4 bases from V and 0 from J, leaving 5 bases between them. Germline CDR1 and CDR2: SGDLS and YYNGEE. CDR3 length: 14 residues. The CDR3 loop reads CASSLSSGANVLTF. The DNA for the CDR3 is TGTGCCAGCAGCCTTAGCTCTGGGGCCAACGTCCTGACTTTC.